This T cell receptor (beta chain) stems from a study of blood T cell repertoires in COVID-19. Trimming took off 0 bases at V and 4 bases at J, with 15 bases between the two ends. The CDR3 is 16 residues long. Germline CDR1 reads MNHEY; CDR2 reads SVGAGI. Only in-frame clones appear in the TCRdb table, and some are missing; sequencing was by immunoSEQ multiplex PCR. The sample shows 450,000 or so clones, about 90% of them seen only once. Only a few counts were recorded for this clone. The TCR sequence derives from a man aged 18 to 35 with COVID-19, enrolled during active disease. The source material was peripheral blood. V and J are TRBV6-5 and TRBJ1-2, with D hard to call. For the CDR3, the DNA is TGTGCCAGCAGTTACTCTCTTGGGGAGGGCGCCTATGGCTACACCTTC. This translates into CASSYSLGEGAYGYTF.